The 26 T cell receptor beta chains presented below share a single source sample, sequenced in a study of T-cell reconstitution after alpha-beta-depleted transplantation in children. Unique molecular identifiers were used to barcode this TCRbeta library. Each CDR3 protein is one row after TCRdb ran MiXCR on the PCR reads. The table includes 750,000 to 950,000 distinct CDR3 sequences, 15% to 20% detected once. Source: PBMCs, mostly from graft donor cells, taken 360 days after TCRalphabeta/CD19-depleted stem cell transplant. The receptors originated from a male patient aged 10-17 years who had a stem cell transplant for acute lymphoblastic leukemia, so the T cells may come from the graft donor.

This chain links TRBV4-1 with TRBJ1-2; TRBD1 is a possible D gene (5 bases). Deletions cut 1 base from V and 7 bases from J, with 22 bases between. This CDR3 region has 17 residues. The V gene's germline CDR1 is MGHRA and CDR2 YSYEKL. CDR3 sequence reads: CASSQALTRGRGSGYTF. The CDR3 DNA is TGCGCCAGCAGCCAAGCGCTAACGCGGGGTAGGGGTTCTGGCTACACCTTC.

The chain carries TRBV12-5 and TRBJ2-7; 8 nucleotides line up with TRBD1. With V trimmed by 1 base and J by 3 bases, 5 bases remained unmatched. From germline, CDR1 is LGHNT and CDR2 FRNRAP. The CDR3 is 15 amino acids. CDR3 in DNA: TGTGCTAGTGGTTTGGATTCAGGGGGCTACTACGAGCAGTACTTC. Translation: CASGLDSGGYYEQYF.

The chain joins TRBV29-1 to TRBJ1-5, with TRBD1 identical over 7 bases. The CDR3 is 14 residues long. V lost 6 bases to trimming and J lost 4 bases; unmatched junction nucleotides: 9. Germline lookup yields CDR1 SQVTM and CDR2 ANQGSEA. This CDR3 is CSVTTTGPNQPQHF. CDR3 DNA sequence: TGCAGCGTAACGACGACAGGGCCTAATCAGCCCCAGCATTTT. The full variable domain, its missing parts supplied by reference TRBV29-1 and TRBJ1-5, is SAVISQKPSRDICQRGTSLTIQCQVDSQVTMMFWYRQQPGQSLTLIATANQGSEATYESGFVIDKFPISRPNLTFSTLTVSNMSPEDSSIYLCSVTTTGPNQPQHFGDGTRLSIL.

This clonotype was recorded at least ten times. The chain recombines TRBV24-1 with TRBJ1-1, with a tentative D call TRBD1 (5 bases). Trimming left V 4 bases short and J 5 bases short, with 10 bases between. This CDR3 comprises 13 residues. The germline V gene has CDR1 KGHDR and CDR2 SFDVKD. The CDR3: CATSDHPGTEAFF. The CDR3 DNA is TGTGCCACCAGTGACCATCCAGGGACTGAAGCTTTCTTT.

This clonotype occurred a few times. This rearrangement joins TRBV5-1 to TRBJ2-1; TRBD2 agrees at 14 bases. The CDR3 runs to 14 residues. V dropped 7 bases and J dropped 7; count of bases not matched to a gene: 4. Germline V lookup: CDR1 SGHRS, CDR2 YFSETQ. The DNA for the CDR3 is TGCGCCAGCGGCAGACTAGCGGGAGGGAATGAGCAGTTCTTC. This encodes CASGRLAGGNEQFF.

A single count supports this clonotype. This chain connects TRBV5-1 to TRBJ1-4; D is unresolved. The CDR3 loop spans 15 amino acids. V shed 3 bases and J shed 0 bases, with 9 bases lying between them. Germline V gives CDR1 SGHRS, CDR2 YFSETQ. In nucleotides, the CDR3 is TGCGCCAGCAGCTGGAACATTCCAACTAATGAAAAACTGTTTTTT. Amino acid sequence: CASSWNIPTNEKLFF.

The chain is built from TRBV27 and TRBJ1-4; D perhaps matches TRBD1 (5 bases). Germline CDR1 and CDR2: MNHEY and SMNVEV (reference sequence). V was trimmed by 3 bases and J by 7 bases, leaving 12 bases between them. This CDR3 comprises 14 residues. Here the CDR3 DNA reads TGTGCCAGCAGTTTTCTGGGGGGTGGTGAAAAACTGTTTTTT. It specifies CASSFLGGGEKLFF.

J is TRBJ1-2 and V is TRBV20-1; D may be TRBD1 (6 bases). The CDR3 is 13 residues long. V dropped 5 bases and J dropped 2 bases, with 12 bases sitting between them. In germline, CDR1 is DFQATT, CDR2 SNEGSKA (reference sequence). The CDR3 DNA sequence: TGCAGTGCTTCTCGGACAGAAAACTATGGCTACACCTTC. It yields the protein CSASRTENYGYTF.

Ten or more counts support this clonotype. CDR3: CASSKKEIEADTQYF. CDR3 nucleotide sequence: TGTGCCAGCAGCAAAAAGGAAATAGAGGCAGATACGCAGTATTTT. The rearrangement uses TRBV21-1 and TRBJ2-3. TRBV21-1 is given as a pseudogene. This CDR3 contains 15 residues.

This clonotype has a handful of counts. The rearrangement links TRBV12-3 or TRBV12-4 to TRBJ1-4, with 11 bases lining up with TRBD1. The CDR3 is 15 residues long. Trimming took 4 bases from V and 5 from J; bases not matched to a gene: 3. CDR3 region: CASSSDRGPNEKLFF. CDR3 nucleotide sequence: TGTGCCAGCAGTTCGGACAGGGGGCCAAATGAAAAACTGTTTTTT.

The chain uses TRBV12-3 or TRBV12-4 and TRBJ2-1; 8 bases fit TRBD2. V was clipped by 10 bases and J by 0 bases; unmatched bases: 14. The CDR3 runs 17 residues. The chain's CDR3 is CATGGVIGGSSYNEQFF. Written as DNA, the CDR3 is TGTGCCACGGGGGGGGTAATCGGCGGGAGCTCCTACAATGAGCAGTTCTTC.

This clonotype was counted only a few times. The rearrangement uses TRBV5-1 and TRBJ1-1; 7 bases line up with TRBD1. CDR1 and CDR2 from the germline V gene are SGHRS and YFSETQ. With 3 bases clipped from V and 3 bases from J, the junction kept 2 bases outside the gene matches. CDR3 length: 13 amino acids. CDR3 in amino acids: CASSYDRDTEAFF. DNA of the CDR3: TGCGCCAGCAGCTACGACAGGGACACTGAAGCTTTCTTT.

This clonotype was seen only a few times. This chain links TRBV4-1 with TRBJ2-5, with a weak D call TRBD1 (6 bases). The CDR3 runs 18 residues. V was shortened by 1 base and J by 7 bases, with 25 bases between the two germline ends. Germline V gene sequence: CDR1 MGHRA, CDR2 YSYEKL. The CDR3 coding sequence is TGCGCCAGCAGCCAAGTCCCGATTCGTAGGGGGACGTCGGGGACCCAGTACTTC. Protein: CASSQVPIRRGTSGTQYF.

The CDR3 nucleotides read TGTGCTAGTGGAGAGGGACTAGACTTTGATGAGCAGTTCTTC. Amino acids: CASGEGLDFDEQFF. V usage is TRBV12-5 and J usage is TRBJ2-1; 8 bases map to TRBD2. The CDR3 runs 14 residues. The V and J ends lost 6 bases and 8 bases, in that order; junction bases with no gene match: 9. Germline assignment: CDR1 LGHNT and CDR2 FRNRAP.

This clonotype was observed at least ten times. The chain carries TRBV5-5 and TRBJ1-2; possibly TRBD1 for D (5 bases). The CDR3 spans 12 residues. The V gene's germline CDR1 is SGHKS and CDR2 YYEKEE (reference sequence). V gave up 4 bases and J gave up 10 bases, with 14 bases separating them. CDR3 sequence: CASSRDGQHYTF. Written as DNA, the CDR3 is TGTGCCAGCAGCAGGGACGGTCAGCACTACACCTTC.

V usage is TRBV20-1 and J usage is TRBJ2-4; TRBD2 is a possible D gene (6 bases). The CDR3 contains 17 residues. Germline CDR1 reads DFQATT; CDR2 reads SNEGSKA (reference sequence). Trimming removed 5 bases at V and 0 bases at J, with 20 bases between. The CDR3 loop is CSAASGRSLLAKNIQYF. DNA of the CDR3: TGCAGTGCTGCTTCGGGGAGGAGCCTTCTAGCCAAAAACATTCAGTACTTC.

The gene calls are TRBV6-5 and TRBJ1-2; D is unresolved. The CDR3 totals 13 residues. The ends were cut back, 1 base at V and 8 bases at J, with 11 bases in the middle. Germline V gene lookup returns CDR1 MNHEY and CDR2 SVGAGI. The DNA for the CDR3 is TGTGCCAGCAGTTACTTACAGAATGGCGGCTACACCTTC. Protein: CASSYLQNGGYTF.

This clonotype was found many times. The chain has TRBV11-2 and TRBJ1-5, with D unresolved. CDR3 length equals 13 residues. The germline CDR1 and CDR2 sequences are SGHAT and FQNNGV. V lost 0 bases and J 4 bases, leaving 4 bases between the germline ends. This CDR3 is CASSLEANQPQHF. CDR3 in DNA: TGTGCCAGCAGCTTAGAGGCTAATCAGCCCCAGCATTTT.

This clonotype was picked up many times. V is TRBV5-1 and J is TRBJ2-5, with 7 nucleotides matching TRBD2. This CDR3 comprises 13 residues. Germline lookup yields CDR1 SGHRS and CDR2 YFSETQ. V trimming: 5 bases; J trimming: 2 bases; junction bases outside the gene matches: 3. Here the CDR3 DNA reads TGCGCCAGCAGTGGGGGGGATCAAGAGACCCAGTACTTC. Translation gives CASSGGDQETQYF.

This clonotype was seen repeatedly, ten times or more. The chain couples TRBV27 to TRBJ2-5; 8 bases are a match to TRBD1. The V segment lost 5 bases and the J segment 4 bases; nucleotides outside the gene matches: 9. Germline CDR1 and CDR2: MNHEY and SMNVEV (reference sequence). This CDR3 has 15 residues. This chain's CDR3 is CASSPFGQGGETQYF. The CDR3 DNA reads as TGTGCCAGCAGTCCGTTCGGACAGGGTGGAGAGACCCAGTACTTC.

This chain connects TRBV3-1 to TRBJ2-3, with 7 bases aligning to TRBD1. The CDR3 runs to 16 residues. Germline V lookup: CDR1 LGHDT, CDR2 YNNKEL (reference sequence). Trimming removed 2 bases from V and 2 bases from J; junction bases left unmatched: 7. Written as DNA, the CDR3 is TGTGCCAGCAGCCAAAGAGGACAGGTGCACACAGATACGCAGTATTTT. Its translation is CASSQRGQVHTDTQYF.

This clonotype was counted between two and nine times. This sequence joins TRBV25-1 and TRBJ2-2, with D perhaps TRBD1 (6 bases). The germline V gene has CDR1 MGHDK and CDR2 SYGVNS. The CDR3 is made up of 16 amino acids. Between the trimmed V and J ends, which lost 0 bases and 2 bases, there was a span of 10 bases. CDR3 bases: TGTGCCAGCAGTGAATACGCCAGGGGCAACACCGGGGAGCTGTTTTTT. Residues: CASSEYARGNTGELFF.

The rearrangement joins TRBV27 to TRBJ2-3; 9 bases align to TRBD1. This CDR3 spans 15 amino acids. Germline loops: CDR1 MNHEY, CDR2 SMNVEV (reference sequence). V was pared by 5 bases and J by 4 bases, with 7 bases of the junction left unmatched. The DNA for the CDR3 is TGTGCCAGCAGTCCTCCGGGACAGGGCGCAGATACGCAGTATTTT. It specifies CASSPPGQGADTQYF.

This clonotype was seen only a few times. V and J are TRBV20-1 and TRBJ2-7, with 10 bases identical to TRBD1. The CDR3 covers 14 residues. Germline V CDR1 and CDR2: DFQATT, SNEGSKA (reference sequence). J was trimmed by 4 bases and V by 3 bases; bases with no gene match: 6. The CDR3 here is CSASPGQGRYEQYF. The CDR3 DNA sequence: TGCAGTGCTAGCCCGGGACAGGGGCGTTACGAGCAGTACTTC.

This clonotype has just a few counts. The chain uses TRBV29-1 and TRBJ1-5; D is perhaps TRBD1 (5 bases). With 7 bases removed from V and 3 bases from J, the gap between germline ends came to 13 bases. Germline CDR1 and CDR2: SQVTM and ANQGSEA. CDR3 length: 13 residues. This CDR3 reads CSARWGNNQPQHF. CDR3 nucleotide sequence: TGCAGCGCCCGGTGGGGGAACAATCAGCCCCAGCATTTT.

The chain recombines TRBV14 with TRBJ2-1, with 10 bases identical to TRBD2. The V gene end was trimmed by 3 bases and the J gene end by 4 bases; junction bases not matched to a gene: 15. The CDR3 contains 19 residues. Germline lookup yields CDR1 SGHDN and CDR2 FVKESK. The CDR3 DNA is TGTGCCAGCAGCCATACCCTTGGACTAGCGGTAGAGGGGTACAATGAGCAGTTCTTC. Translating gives CASSHTLGLAVEGYNEQFF.